Listed below are T cell receptor beta chains from one sample, sequenced in a study of T cell clones after liver transplantation. Assay used: immunoSEQ multiplex PCR; TCRdb lists only in-frame clones, some missing. The sample includes 50,000 to 70,000 clones, approximately 70% of them seen just once. The material was CD4+ T cells from blood, obtained at the approximately 16-month timepoint. These receptors originate from a human patient who received a liver transplant. Some T cells may be provided by the graft donor. The CDR3 runs from the conserved cysteine through the conserved F or W. The D gene is left open where the match is weak. The size of a clone is reported for some rows only, either as once, few or many, or as a class for expanded clones.

d_gene,j_gene,v_gene,abundance,CDR3aa,CDR3nt
TRBD1,TRBJ1-4,TRBV30,-,CAWRGAGTQGANEKLFF,TGTGCCTGGAGAGGGGCAGGCACACAGGGGGCTAATGAAAAACTGTTTTTT
TRBD1,TRBJ1-5,TRBV10-2,medium-sized,CASSDGQGLSRQPQHF,TGCGCCAGCAGTGACGGACAGGGGCTCTCTCGGCAGCCCCAGCATTTT
-,TRBJ2-1,TRBV20-1,-,CSASFLNEQFF,TGCAGTGCTAGCTTCTTAAATGAGCAGTTCTTC
-,TRBJ2-1,TRBV6-1,-,CASSESRGKINEQFF,TGTGCCAGCAGTGAATCGAGGGGGAAGATAAATGAGCAGTTCTTC
-,TRBJ1-1,TRBV5-1,-,CASSSGDLTNTEAFF,TGCGCCAGCAGCTCTGGAGACCTTACGAACACTGAAGCTTTCTTT
-,TRBJ1-2,TRBV5-1,-,CASRLGPGANYGYTF,TGCGCCAGCAGATTGGGACCGGGTGCTAACTATGGCTACACCTTC
-,TRBJ1-1,TRBV11-3,-,CASSVPGVGNTEAFF,TGTGCCAGCAGCGTACCGGGGGTTGGGAACACTGAAGCTTTCTTT
-,TRBJ2-1,TRBV4-2,-,CASSQDGGGGDNEQFF,TGTGCCAGCAGCCAAGATGGAGGAGGGGGGGACAATGAGCAGTTCTTC
-,TRBJ2-7,TRBV30,-,CAWKPYEQYF,TGTGCCTGGAAACCCTACGAGCAGTACTTC
TRBD1,TRBJ2-5,TRBV25-1,-,CASSAMDRYQETQYF,TGTGCCAGCAGTGCTATGGACAGGTACCAAGAGACCCAGTACTTC
TRBD1,TRBJ1-4,TRBV6-1,-,CASSEAQGAEKLFF,TGTGCCAGCAGTGAAGCACAGGGGGCTGAAAAACTGTTTTTT
-,TRBJ1-3,TRBV30,once,CAWSRAGLGNTIYF,TGTGCCTGGAGTCGTGCAGGGCTTGGAAACACCATATATTTT
-,TRBJ1-2,TRBV6-5,-,CASSYSPAHQDYGYTF,TGTGCCAGCAGTTACTCTCCTGCCCATCAGGACTATGGCTACACCTTC
-,TRBJ1-1,TRBV27,medium-sized,CASSKQGMNTEAFF,TGTGCCAGCAGTAAACAGGGCATGAACACTGAAGCTTTCTTT
TRBD2,TRBJ2-3,TRBV28,-,CASSILAGGSYTDTQYF,TGTGCCAGCAGCATTTTGGCGGGGGGCTCGTACACAGATACGCAGTATTTT
TRBD2,TRBJ2-5,TRBV5-4,-,CASSLAMAGGRETQYF,TGTGCCAGCAGCTTGGCGATGGCGGGGGGAAGAGAGACCCAGTACTTC